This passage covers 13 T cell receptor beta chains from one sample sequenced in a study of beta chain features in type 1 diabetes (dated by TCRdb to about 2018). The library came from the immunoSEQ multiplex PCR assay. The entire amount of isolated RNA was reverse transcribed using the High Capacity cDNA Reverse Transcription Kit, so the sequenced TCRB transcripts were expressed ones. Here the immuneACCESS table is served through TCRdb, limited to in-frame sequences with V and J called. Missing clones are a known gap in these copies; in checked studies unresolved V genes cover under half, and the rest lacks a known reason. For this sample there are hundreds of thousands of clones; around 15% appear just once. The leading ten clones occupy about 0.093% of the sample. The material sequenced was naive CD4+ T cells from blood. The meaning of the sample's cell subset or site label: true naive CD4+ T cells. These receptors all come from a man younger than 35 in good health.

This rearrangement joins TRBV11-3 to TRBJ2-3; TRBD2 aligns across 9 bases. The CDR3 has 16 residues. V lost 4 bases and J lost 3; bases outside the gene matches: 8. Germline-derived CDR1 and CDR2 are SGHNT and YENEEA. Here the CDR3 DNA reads TGTGCCAGCAGCTCTCAATTAGCGGGGGAGACAGATACGCAGTATTTT. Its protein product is CASSSQLAGETDTQYF.

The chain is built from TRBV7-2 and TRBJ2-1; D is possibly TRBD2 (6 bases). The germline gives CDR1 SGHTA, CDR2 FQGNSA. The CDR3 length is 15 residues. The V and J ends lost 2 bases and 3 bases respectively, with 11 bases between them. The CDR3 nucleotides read TGTGCCAGCAGCTTAAGGACGGGGGACTACAATGAGCAGTTCTTC. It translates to CASSLRTGDYNEQFF.

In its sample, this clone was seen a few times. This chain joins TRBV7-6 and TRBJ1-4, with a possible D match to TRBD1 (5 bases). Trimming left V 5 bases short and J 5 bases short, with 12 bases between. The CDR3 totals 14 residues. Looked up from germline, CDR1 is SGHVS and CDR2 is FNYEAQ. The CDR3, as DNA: TGTGCCAGCAGCGTTCAGGGATTCAATGAAAAACTGTTTTTT. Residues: CASSVQGFNEKLFF.

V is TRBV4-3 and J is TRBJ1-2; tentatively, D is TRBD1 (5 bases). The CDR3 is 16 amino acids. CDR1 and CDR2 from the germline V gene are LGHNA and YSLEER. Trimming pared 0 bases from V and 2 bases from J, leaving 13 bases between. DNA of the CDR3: TGCGCCAGCAGCCAAGATGGGCCAGGGTCAAACTATGGCTACACCTTC. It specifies CASSQDGPGSNYGYTF.

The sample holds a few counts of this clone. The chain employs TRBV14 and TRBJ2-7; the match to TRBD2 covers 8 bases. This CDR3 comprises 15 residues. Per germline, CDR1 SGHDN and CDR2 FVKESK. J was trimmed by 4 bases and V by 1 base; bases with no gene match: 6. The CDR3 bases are TGTGCCAGCAGCCAAGCGGGAGGGCCCTCATACGAGCAGTACTTC. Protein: CASSQAGGPSYEQYF.

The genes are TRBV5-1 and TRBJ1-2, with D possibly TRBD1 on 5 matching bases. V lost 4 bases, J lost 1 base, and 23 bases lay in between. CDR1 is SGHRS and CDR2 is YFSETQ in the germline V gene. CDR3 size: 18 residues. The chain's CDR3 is CASSPLVRGQRLNYGYTF. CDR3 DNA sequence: TGCGCCAGCAGCCCGCTGGTGAGGGGCCAACGCCTTAACTATGGCTACACCTTC.

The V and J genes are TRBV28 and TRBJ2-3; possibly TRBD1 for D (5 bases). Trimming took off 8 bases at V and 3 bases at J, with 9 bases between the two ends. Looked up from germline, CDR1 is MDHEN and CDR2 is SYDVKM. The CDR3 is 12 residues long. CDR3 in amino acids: CASLGLTDTQYF. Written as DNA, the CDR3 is TGTGCCAGCCTGGGGCTAACAGATACGCAGTATTTT.

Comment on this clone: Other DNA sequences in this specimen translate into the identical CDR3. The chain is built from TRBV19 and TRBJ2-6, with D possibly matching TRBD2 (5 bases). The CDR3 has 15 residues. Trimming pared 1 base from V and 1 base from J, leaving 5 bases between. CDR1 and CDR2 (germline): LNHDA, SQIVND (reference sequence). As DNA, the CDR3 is TGTGCCAGTAGTATAGGAGGGTCTGGGGCCAACGTCCTGACTTTC. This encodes CASSIGGSGANVLTF. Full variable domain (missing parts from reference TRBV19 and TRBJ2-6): DGGITQSPKYLFRKEGQNVTLSCEQNLNHDAMYWYRQDPGQGLRLIYYSQIVNDFQKGDIAEGYSVSREKKESFPLTVTSAQKNPTAFYLCASSIGGSGANVLTFGAGSRLTVL.

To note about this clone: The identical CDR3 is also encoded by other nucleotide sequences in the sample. DNA for the CDR3: TGTGCCAGCTCACCCGGGACAGGGGGGTACGAGCAGTACTTC. Its translation: CASSPGTGGYEQYF. The rearrangement links TRBV18 to TRBJ2-7; 11 nucleotides agree with TRBD1. CDR1 and CDR2 (germline): KGHSH, LQKENI. The CDR3 totals 14 residues. Trimming took 3 bases from V and 4 from J; bases not matched to a gene: 2.

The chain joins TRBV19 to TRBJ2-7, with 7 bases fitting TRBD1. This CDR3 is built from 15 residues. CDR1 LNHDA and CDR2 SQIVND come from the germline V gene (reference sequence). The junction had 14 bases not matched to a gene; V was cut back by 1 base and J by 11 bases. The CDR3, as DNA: TGTGCCAGTAGTATAGCGGCAGGGGGACCAACGGCGGAGTACTTC. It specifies CASSIAAGGPTAEYF.

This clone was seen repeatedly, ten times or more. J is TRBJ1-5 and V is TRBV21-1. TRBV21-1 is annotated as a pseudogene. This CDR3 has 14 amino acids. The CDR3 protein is CASAQPRGNQPQHF. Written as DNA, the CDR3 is TGTGCCAGCGCCCAACCGAGGGGCAATCAGCCCCAGCATTTT.

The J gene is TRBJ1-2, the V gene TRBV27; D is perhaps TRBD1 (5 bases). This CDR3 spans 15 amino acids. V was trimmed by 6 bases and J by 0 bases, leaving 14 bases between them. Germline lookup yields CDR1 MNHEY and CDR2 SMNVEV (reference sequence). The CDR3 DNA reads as TGTGCCAGCAGGAGACAGAACCCGCCTAACTATGGCTACACCTTC. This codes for CASRRQNPPNYGYTF.

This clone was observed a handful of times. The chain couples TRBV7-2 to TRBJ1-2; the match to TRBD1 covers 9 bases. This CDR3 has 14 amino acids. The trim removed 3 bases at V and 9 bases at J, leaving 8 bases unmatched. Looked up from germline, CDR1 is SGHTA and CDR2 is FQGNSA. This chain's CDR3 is CASSFLQGARSYTF. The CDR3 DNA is TGTGCCAGCAGCTTCCTACAGGGGGCACGGAGCTACACCTTC.